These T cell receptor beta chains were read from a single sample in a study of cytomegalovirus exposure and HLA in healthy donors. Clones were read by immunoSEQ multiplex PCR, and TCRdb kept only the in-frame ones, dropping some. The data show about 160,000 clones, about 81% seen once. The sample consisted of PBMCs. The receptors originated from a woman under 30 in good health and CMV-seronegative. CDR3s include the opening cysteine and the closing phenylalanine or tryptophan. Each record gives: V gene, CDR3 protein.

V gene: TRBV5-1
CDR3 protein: CASSLHRTANTGELFF

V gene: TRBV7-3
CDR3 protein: CASSASGDNEQFF

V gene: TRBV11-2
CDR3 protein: CASSLDGGSSYEQYF

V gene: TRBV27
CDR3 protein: CASSSRGGPFLGEKLFF

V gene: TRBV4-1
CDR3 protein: CASSQVTGTWGSPLHF

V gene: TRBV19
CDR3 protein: CASSTGLINEQFF

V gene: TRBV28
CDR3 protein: CASIGLAGGGNEQYF

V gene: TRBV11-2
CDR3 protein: CASSLVLLPPNPANYGYTF

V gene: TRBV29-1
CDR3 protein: CSARQGPDTQYF

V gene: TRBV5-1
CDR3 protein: CASSRGDSGRSLNEQFF